This TCR beta chain is from a study of shared clonotypes between healthy human individuals. About the study: The plates for each donor numbered three CD4 naive, three CD4 memory, two CD8 naive and one CD8 memory.

Between the trimmed V and J ends, which lost 3 bases and 0 bases, there was a span of 19 bases. This CDR3 is built from 18 residues. Germline V gene data show CDR1 as SGHKS and CDR2 as YYEKEE (reference sequence). CD8 cells regarded as naive lacked CD45RO, were positively chosen for CCR7, and omitted terminally differentiated effector memory CD45RA+ cells. All donors qualified as healthy HIV-negative adults and had experienced no recent acute infections or vaccinations. Execution of the assay was at deep level. The repertoire was sequenced with immunoSEQ multiplex PCR; TCRdb's copy has only in-frame clones and lacks some. The sample includes 800,000 or so clones, 95% to 97% of them seen just once.

The genes are TRBV5-5 and TRBJ2-1; D unclear. The sequence derives from a man under 40 in good health. The specimen sequenced was naive CD8+ T cells sorted from blood. The CDR3 nucleotides are TGTGCCAGCAGCTCCGACTTAGAAGGCCTTAGCTCCTACAATGAGCAGTTCTTC. Encoded protein: CASSSDLEGLSSYNEQFF.